Detailed here is one T cell receptor (beta chain). The CDR3 is made up of 15 amino acids. Germline V gene data show CDR1 as SQVTM and CDR2 as ANQGSEA. V lost 2 bases to trimming and J lost 3 bases, with 15 bases between them. The sample is drawn from a study of shared clonotypes between healthy human individuals. Positive CCR7 selection of CD45RO-negative cells yielded the naive CD8 cells, and terminally differentiated effector memory CD45RA+ cells were excluded. Method: immunoSEQ multiplex PCR; TCRdb's copy keeps in-frame clones and lacks some. The sample holds about 820,000 clones, about 91% seen once.

The sample comprised naive CD8+ T cells sorted from blood. The TCR was taken from a man aged 25 to 40 in good health. The gene calls are TRBV29-1 and TRBJ2-3, with TRBD1 as a possible D gene (5 bases). Here the CDR3 reads CSVEHKGSRTDTQYF. The DNA for the CDR3 is TGCAGCGTTGAACATAAGGGGTCCAGGACAGATACGCAGTATTTT.